Each of the 12 T cell receptor beta chains below was sequenced from the same sample in a study of T cell repertoires in aging, cancer and after chemotherapy (dated by TCRdb to about 2019). For sequencing, an Illumina MiSeq was employed. Rearranged TRB sequences spanning V, D and J segments were amplified in a multiplex touch-down PCR with a mixed TRB-A/B primer pool. TCRdb reworked the public reads: Q25 trimming with fastp, MiXCR clone assembly, productive beta chains retained. Entries that share a CDR3 protein sequence are merged under the most common genes and DNA. This sample is represented by more than 4,500 distinct CDR3 sequences; roughly 21% of them were singletons. The top ten hold roughly 3.7% of the sample. Genomic DNA extracted from peripheral blood, rather than sorted cells or RNA, was used as the source for amplification of TCR beta rearrangements. The sample consisted of blood. These receptor sequences come from a human donor in good health. The donor label of this sample is uncertain.

Sample share makes this clonotype medium-sized. The chain couples TRBV18 to TRBJ2-3, with D possibly being TRBD1 (5 bases). CDR1 and CDR2 from the germline V gene are KGHSH and LQKENI. V was pared by 3 bases and J by 1 base, with 5 bases between. CDR3 length equals 13 residues. The CDR3 coding sequence is TGTGCCAGCTCACCGGGGCGCACAGATACGCAGTATTTT. This gives the protein CASSPGRTDTQYF.

Judged by abundance, this clonotype is medium-sized (0.01 to 0.1%). This sequence joins TRBV13 and TRBJ1-1; D is possibly TRBD1 (6 bases). The CDR3 is 14 amino acids. Germline values: CDR1 PRHDT, CDR2 FYEKMQ (reference sequence). Trimming stripped 5 bases from V and 5 bases from J, with 15 bases between. Written as DNA, the CDR3 is TGTGCCAGCAGCACCTTACAGGGTATGACTGAAGCTTTCTTT. Residues: CASSTLQGMTEAFF.

This chain connects TRBV6-5 to TRBJ2-7; 10 bases map to TRBD2. Looked up from germline, CDR1 is MNHEY and CDR2 is SVGAGI. V dropped 4 bases and J dropped 2; count of bases not matched to a gene: 5. This CDR3 is 15 amino acids long. CDR3 loop: CASSFLAGDTYEQYF. DNA for the CDR3: TGTGCCAGCAGTTTTCTAGCGGGGGACACCTACGAGCAGTACTTC.

This clonotype ranks as medium-sized. The rearrangement joins TRBV5-6 to TRBJ2-7; 8 bases map to TRBD1. Losses at the gene ends were 5 bases for V and 6 bases for J; bases not matched to a gene: 10. Germline V gives CDR1 SGHDT, CDR2 YYEEEE. This CDR3 comprises 14 residues. The CDR3 spells CASRLGQGILEQYF. The DNA of the CDR3 is TGTGCCAGCAGATTAGGACAGGGAATTCTCGAGCAGTACTTC.

This clonotype appeared a few times. The rearrangement links TRBV7-2 to TRBJ1-2; D uncertain. CDR1 SGHTA and CDR2 FQGNSA come from the germline V gene. Trimming removed 3 bases at V and 4 bases at J, with 18 bases between. This CDR3 is built from 16 residues. This CDR3 is CASSFGRSIGSYGYTF. DNA of the CDR3: TGTGCCAGCAGCTTCGGTAGGAGCATTGGGTCCTATGGCTACACCTTC.

In its sample, this clonotype was seen a few times. The chain employs TRBV5-1 and TRBJ2-1, with 15 bases fitting TRBD2. The germline CDR1 and CDR2 sequences are SGHRS and YFSETQ. V lost 5 bases and J lost 9; bases outside the gene matches: 9. CDR3 length equals 16 residues. CDR3 residues: CASSLVGTSGGSEQFF. The CDR3 DNA follows: TGCGCCAGCAGTCTGGTGGGGACTAGCGGGGGGAGTGAGCAGTTCTTC.

By frequency in the sample, this clonotype is medium-sized. The J gene is TRBJ2-4, the V gene TRBV15, with D possibly TRBD1 on 6 matching bases. CDR1 and CDR2 (germline): LNHNV, YYDKDF (reference sequence). The CDR3 has 15 amino acids. With 2 bases removed from V and 5 bases from J, the gap between germline ends came to 13 bases. Here the CDR3 DNA reads TGTGCCACCAGCAGACAAGACAGGCTCCAAAACATTCAGTACTTC. Residues: CATSRQDRLQNIQYF. Drawing the rest from reference TRBV15 and TRBJ2-4, the complete variable domain is DAMVIQNPRYQVTQFGKPVTLSCSQTLNHNVMYWYQQKSSQAPKLLFHYYDKDFNNEADTPDNFQSRRPNTSFCFLDIRSPGLGDTAMYLCATSRQDRLQNIQYFGAGTRLSVL.

This clonotype was seen only a few times. The rearrangement uses TRBV5-1 and TRBJ2-1; possible D gene TRBD1, 6 bases. Trimming pared 0 bases from V and 0 bases from J, leaving 10 bases between. The CDR3 covers 16 residues. In germline, CDR1 is SGHRS, CDR2 YFSETQ. The CDR3 here is CASSLVQGSSYNEQFF. The CDR3 DNA reads as TGCGCCAGCAGCTTGGTTCAGGGGAGCTCCTACAATGAGCAGTTCTTC. Combining the CDR3 with reference TRBV5-1 and TRBJ2-1 gives the whole variable domain KAGVTQTPRYLIKTRGQQVTLSCSPISGHRSVSWYQQTPGQGLQFLFEYFSETQRNKGNFPGRFSGRQFSNSRSEMNVSTLELGDSALYLCASSLVQGSSYNEQFFGPGTRLTVL.

Comment on this clonotype: This could be a read error, since a much larger clone is one nucleotide away. This chain links TRBV19 with TRBJ1-5; D is ambiguous. The CDR3 runs 13 residues. From germline, CDR1 is LNHDA and CDR2 SQIVND (reference sequence). The CDR3 nucleotides read TGTGCCAGTAGTATAGAGGGAAATCGGCCCCAGCATTTT. Protein: CASSIEGNRPQHF.

This clonotype was seen more than once but under ten times. J is TRBJ2-2 and V is TRBV20-1, with unresolved D. Germline-derived CDR1 and CDR2 are DFQATT and SNEGSKA (reference sequence). The CDR3 is made up of 14 amino acids. V was shortened by 6 bases and J by 2 bases, with 13 bases between the two germline ends. This chain's CDR3 is CSARAETNTGELFF. The CDR3 coding sequence is TGCAGTGCCCGCGCAGAGACCAACACCGGGGAGCTGTTTTTT.

The chain is built from TRBV6-2 or TRBV6-3 and TRBJ1-3, with 7 bases identical to TRBD1. The trim removed 0 bases at V and 0 bases at J, leaving 2 bases unmatched. Germline CDR1 is MNHEY and CDR2 is SVGEGT. The CDR3 contains 16 residues. CDR3 sequence reads: CASSYSQGVSGNTIYF. CDR3 coding DNA: TGTGCCAGCAGTTACTCGCAGGGGGTCTCTGGAAACACCATATATTTT.

This clonotype is labeled medium-sized. The chain has TRBV27 and TRBJ2-3; 7 bases align to TRBD1. J gave up 9 bases and V 6 bases, and 9 bases lay outside the gene matches. Germline loops: CDR1 MNHEY, CDR2 SMNVEV (reference sequence). The CDR3 consists of 13 residues. Here the CDR3 reads CASSLGVQGTQYF. CDR3 bases: TGTGCCAGCAGCCTAGGAGTACAGGGGACGCAGTATTTT.